A few counts support the clone carrying this T cell receptor beta chain. The antigen remains unidentified. Distinct nucleotide sequences in the sample also encode this CDR3. These data originate in a study of PD-1 blockade in classical Hodgkin lymphoma. General observations from the study: Differences between repertoires have undefined causes, possibly disease activity or prior therapy. TCR diversity at baseline was reported to be reduced in newly diagnosed patients relative to healthy donors. Some patients started nivolumab under 1 year after ASCT, and they were excluded. At C4D1, TCR diversity had climbed significantly for CD4+ cells, though not for CD8+ cells.

Profiled with immunoSEQ multiplex PCR; TCRdb holds only in-frame clones, not every one. Seen here are some 25,000 clones, around 67% observed once, and the top ten hold approximately 10%. CDR3 size: 13 residues. Looked up from germline, CDR1 is MDHEN and CDR2 is SYDVKM. V trimming: 3 bases; J trimming: 5 bases; junction bases outside the gene matches: 2. Each patient's relapse followed autologous stem cell transplantation, and brentuximab vedotin exposure varied. V is TRBV28 and J is TRBJ2-5; TRBD2 matches 8 bases. This sample comprised peripheral blood mononuclear cells (PBMCs), obtained before the second cycle of nivolumab. This clonotype was sampled from a human donor with classical Hodgkin lymphoma. The CDR3 region is CASSFAGGETQYF. For the CDR3, the DNA is TGTGCCAGCAGTTTTGCGGGAGGCGAGACCCAGTACTTC.